This T cell receptor (beta chain) was recovered during a study of blood T cells in healthy people across ages. A second 7 to 11 cycle PCR used barcoded and J-beta primers. One entry per CDR3 protein results from TCRdb running MiXCR on the 5' RACE reads. This sample has about 1.1 million distinct CDR3 sequences, with more than 30% found just once. Trimming cost V 1 base and J 3 bases; bases outside gene matches: 6. The CDR3 runs to 15 residues. The chain recombines TRBV12-3 or TRBV12-4 with TRBJ2-7, with 7 bases aligning to TRBD1. The clonotype was recovered from a young man in good health. The specimen was blood. The CDR3 sequence is CASSLGTGGDYEQYF. Written as DNA, the CDR3 is TGTGCCAGCAGTTTAGGGACAGGTGGTGACTACGAGCAGTACTTC.